These 8 T cell receptor beta chains were sequenced from one sample in a study of T cells after yellow fever vaccination. MiXCR was run by TCRdb on the 5' RACE reads, yielding one entry per CDR3 protein. The table lists a few hundred thousand distinct CDR3 sequences, 6.8% of them singletons. The material was PBMCs, obtained about 41 days after the first yellow fever vaccination. These receptors were obtained from a man aged 18 to 30 who received the YFV17D yellow fever vaccine.

The chain recombines TRBV7-2 with TRBJ1-6, with D possibly being TRBD1 (6 bases). V lost 4 bases to trimming and J lost 10 bases, with 14 bases between them. CDR3 length: 14 amino acids. Looked up from germline, CDR1 is SGHTA and CDR2 is FQGNSA. Here the CDR3 DNA reads TGTGCCAGCAGCTACCGGGGGGGCCTCTCACCCCTCCACTTT. It specifies CASSYRGGLSPLHF.

The CDR3 DNA reads TGCAGTGCGCGCGCGACGGGGGTTGGGGCCAACGTCCTGACTTTC. Encoded protein: CSARATGVGANVLTF. V usage is TRBV20-1 and J usage is TRBJ2-6; maybe TRBD2 (6 bases). Germline V CDR1 and CDR2: DFQATT, SNEGSKA (reference sequence). There are 15 residues in the CDR3. V was cut by 6 bases and J by 3 bases, with 15 bases left in between.

The chain recombines TRBV12-3 or TRBV12-4 with TRBJ2-7, with 7 bases lining up with TRBD2. The length of the CDR3 is 15 residues. The ends lost 4 bases at V and 5 bases at J; junction bases unmatched: 11. CDR3 residues: CASSSIFRGVDEQYF. CDR3 coding DNA: TGTGCCAGCAGTTCGATTTTCCGGGGGGTGGACGAGCAGTACTTC.

This clonotype occurred many times. The J gene is TRBJ2-6, the V gene TRBV10-3, with 9 positions matching TRBD1. Germline V gene data show CDR1 as ENHRY and CDR2 as SYGVKD. The CDR3 is 19 amino acids. V dropped 6 bases and J dropped 2; count of bases not matched to a gene: 14. CDR3 in DNA: TGTGCCATCAGACTACACCGGGACAGGGTCCCCACTGGGGCCAACGTCCTGACTTTC. It yields the protein CAIRLHRDRVPTGANVLTF.

This clonotype was counted ten times or more. The rearrangement links TRBV7-9 to TRBJ1-1; D remains unclear. Germline V CDR1 and CDR2: SEHNR, FQNEAQ (reference sequence). The V gene lost 2 bases and the J gene lost 1 base, with 5 bases spanning the gap. The CDR3 sequence is 13 residues long. CDR3 protein: CASSLSQNTEAFF. In nucleotides, the CDR3 is TGTGCCAGCAGCTTAAGTCAGAACACTGAAGCTTTCTTT.

This clonotype was picked up a small number of times. The chain uses TRBV12-3 or TRBV12-4 and TRBJ1-1, with D perhaps matching TRBD1 (5 bases). Between the trimmed V and J ends, which lost 6 bases and 11 bases, there was a span of 16 bases. The length of the CDR3 is 12 residues. The CDR3 spells CASRARAEGAFF. DNA for the CDR3: TGTGCCAGCAGAGCCAGGGCTGAGGGGGCTTTCTTT.

This clonotype was seen repeatedly, ten times or more. The chain carries TRBV5-1 and TRBJ2-1; 12 bases line up with TRBD1. Trimming cost V 3 bases and J 7 bases; bases outside gene matches: 5. Germline CDR1 is SGHRS and CDR2 is YFSETQ. The CDR3 runs 15 residues. CDR3 nucleotides: TGCGCCAGCAGCTCCGGGACAGGGGGCTTGAATGAGCAGTTCTTC. Translated, it gives CASSSGTGGLNEQFF.

The rearrangement uses TRBV20-1 and TRBJ2-5, with 7 bases identical to TRBD1. Trimming cost V 5 bases and J 2 bases; bases outside gene matches: 2. From germline, CDR1 is DFQATT and CDR2 SNEGSKA (reference sequence). The CDR3 sequence is 12 residues long. CDR3 DNA sequence: TGCAGTGCTGGGGGACAGCAAGAGACCCAGTACTTC. Its translation is CSAGGQQETQYF.